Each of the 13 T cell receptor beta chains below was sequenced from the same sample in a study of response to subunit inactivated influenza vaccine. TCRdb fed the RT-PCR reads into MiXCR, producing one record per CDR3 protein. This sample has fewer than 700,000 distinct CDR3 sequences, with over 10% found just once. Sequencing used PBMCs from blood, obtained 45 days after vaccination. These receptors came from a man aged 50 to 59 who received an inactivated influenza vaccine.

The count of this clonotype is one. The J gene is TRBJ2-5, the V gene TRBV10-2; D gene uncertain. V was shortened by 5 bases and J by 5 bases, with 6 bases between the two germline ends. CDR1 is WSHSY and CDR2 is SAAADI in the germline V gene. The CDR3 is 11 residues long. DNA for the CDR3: TGCGCCAGCAGTAACGGCGAGACCCAGTACTTC. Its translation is CASSNGETQYF.

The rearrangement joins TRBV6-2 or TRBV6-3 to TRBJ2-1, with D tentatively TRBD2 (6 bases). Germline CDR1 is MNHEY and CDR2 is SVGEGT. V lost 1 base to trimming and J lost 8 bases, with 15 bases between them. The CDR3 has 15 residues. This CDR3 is CASSYFYGRGDEQFF. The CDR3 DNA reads TGTGCCAGCAGTTACTTTTACGGGAGAGGGGATGAGCAGTTCTTC.

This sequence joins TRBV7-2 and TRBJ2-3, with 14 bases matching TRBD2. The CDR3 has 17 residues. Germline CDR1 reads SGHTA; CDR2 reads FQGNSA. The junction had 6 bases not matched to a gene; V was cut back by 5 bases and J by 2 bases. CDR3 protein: CASSAGLAGGSTDTQYF. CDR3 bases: TGTGCCAGCAGCGCCGGACTAGCGGGGGGCTCCACAGATACGCAGTATTTT.

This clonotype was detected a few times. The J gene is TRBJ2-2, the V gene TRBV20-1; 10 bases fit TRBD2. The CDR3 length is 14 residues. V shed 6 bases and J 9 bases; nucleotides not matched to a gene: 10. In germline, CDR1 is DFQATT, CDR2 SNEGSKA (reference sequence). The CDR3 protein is CSAPKREGRRELFF. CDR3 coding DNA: TGCAGTGCCCCTAAGCGGGAGGGCCGGAGGGAGCTGTTTTTT.

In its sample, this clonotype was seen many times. CDR3 in DNA: TGTGCCAGCAGTTTAGTTTCGGGCAGTACCCGATATGGCTACACCTTC. Its protein is CASSLVSGSTRYGYTF. This chain uses TRBV28 with TRBJ1-2, with unresolved D. Germline V gene sequence: CDR1 MDHEN, CDR2 SYDVKM. The CDR3 is made up of 16 amino acids. Between the trimmed V and J ends, which lost 2 bases and 5 bases, there was a span of 18 bases.

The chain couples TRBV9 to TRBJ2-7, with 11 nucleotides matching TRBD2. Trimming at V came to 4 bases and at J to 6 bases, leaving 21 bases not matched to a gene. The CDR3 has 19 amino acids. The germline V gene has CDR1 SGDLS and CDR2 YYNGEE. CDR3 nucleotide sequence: TGTGCCAGCAGCTATGGGGCTAGCGGGGGGCCCGGTGGCTTGCTCGAGCAGTACTTC. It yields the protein CASSYGASGGPGGLLEQYF.

CDR3 coding DNA: TGTGCCTGGAGCCGGGTAGTCGAACCCCTCCACTTT. Its translation: CAWSRVVEPLHF. The rearrangement joins TRBV30 to TRBJ1-6; D call uncertain. The ends were cut back, 3 bases at V and 12 bases at J, with 12 bases in the middle. The CDR3 consists of 12 residues. The germline CDR1 and CDR2 sequences are GTSNPN and SVGIG (reference sequence).

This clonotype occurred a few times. CDR3 protein: CASSLAWGARSDTQYF. CDR3 DNA: TGTGCCAGCAGCTTAGCATGGGGGGCCCGGTCAGATACGCAGTATTTT. V gene TRBV7-6 combines with J gene TRBJ2-3, with D tentatively TRBD1 or TRBD2 (6 bases each). CDR3 length: 16 residues. In germline, CDR1 is SGHVS, CDR2 FNYEAQ. V gave up 0 bases and J gave up 4 bases, with 14 bases separating them.

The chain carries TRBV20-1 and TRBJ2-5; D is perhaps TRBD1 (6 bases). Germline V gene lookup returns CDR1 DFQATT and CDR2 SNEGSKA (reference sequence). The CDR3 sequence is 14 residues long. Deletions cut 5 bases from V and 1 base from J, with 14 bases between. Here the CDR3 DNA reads TGCAGTGCTGGCCACAGGGCGGGCCAAGAGACCCAGTACTTC. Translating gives CSAGHRAGQETQYF.

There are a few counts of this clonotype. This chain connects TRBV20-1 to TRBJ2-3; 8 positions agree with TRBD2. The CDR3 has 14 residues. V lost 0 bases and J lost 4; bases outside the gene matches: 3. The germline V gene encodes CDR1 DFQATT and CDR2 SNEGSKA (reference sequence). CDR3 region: CSARDARGADTQYF. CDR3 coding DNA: TGCAGTGCTAGAGACGCGCGGGGGGCAGATACGCAGTATTTT.

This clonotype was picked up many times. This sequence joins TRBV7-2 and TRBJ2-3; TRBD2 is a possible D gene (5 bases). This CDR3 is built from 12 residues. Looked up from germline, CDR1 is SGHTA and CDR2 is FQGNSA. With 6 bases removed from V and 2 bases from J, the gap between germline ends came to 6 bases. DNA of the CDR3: TGTGCCAGCAGTCGGGACACAGATACGCAGTATTTT. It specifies CASSRDTDTQYF.

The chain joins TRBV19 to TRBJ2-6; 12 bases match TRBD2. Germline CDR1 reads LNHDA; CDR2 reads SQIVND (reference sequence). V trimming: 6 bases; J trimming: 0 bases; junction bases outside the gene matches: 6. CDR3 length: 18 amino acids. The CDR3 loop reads CASSHRTSGISGANVLTF. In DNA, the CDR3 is TGTGCCAGTAGCCATCGGACTAGCGGGATCTCTGGGGCCAACGTCCTGACTTTC.

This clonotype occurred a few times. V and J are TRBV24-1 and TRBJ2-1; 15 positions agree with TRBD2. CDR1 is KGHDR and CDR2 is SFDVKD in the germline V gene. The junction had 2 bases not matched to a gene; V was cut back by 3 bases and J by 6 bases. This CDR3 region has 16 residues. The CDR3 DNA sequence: TGTGCCACCAGTGATCTGGGACTAGCGGGAGGCAATGAGCAGTTCTTC. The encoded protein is CATSDLGLAGGNEQFF.